This TCR beta chain stems from a study of T cells in Graves' hyperthyroidism and ophthalmopathy. Points from the study as a whole: Before onset, by a median of approximately 6.8 months, the model predicted ophthalmopathy.

As to this clonotype: Its antigen is currently unknown.

Using RNA transcripts as the source, TCR beta CDR3 regions were amplified. First-round RT-PCR of the TCR CDR3 relied on the HTBI primer set. TCRdb reprocessed the multiplex PCR reads via MiXCR and lists one record per CDR3 protein. The table records hundreds of thousands of distinct CDR3 sequences, approximately 14% of them present only once. The TCR originated in a young man with Graves' ophthalmopathy. Specimen: blood.

This CDR3 reads CASSPETGYSNQPQHF. As DNA, the CDR3 is TGTGCCAGCAGCCCAGAGACAGGGTATAGCAATCAGCCCCAGCATTTT. The chain links TRBV4-2 to TRBJ1-5; 7 nucleotides agree with TRBD1. The junction had 6 bases not matched to a gene; V was cut back by 4 bases and J by 0 bases. There are 16 residues in the CDR3. Germline V lookup: CDR1 LGHNA, CDR2 YNFKEQ.